The rows below give T cell receptor beta chains drawn from one sample of a study of control samples from healthy donors and cancer patients. Measured with immunoSEQ multiplex PCR; TCRdb has only the in-frame clones, and not every one. The table has about 88,000 clones, just over 90% seen once. Specimen: blood. These receptors all stem from a young man in good health. The CDR3 runs from the conserved cysteine through the conserved F or W. A D gene is named only where the DNA matches it firmly. The size entry is marked missing in some rows and otherwise reads once, few, many or a size class.

v_call	j_call	clone_size	d_call	cdr3_nt	cdr3_aa
TRBV7-9	TRBJ2-3	-	TRBD1	TGTGCCAGCAGCTGGGACAGGGCCCGAGGAGATACGCAGTATTTT	CASSWDRARGDTQYF
TRBV7-2	TRBJ1-4	-	-	TGTGCCAGCAGCTTACGCCCTCTGGTCACTAATGAAAAACTGTTTTTT	CASSLRPLVTNEKLFF
TRBV6-5	TRBJ1-1	-	-	TGTGCCAGCAGGTCCGGGGGGACCGGAGGAGCTTTCTTT	CASRSGGTGGAFF
TRBV4-1	TRBJ1-6	-	-	TGCGCCAGCAGCCAAGGGGTCGGCTCACCCCTCCACTTT	CASSQGVGSPLHF
TRBV25-1	TRBJ1-1	-	-	TGTGCCAGCAGTGTCAGTGTTAACACTGAAGCTTTCTTT	CASSVSVNTEAFF
TRBV3-1/TRBV3-2	TRBJ2-1	-	TRBD2	TGTGCCAGCAGCCAGACTAGCGGGGGGGCCTGGAATGAGCAGTTCTTC	CASSQTSGGAWNEQFF
TRBV6-5	TRBJ1-1	-	-	TGTGCCAGCAGTTACGGAAACATAGGGCGGAACACTGAAGCTTTCTTT	CASSYGNIGRNTEAFF
TRBV19	TRBJ1-1	-	TRBD1	TGTGCCAGTAGTATCGGGACAGAGAACACTGAAGCTTTCTTT	CASSIGTENTEAFF
TRBV4-1	TRBJ1-3	-	-	TGCGCCAGCAGAGCTGTAGGGGGCTCTGGAAACACCATATATTTT	CASRAVGGSGNTIYF
TRBV4-1	TRBJ2-7	-	-	TGCGCCAGCAGCCATTCCCCAATCGAGACGATAAAAATGCTCGCCTACGAGCAGTACTTC	CASSHSPIETIKMLAYEQYF
TRBV2	TRBJ2-2	-	-	TGTGCCAGCAGTGAGCACCGACCGGGACACCCTAACACCGGGGAGCTGTTTTTT	CASSEHRPGHPNTGELFF
TRBV19	TRBJ1-2	many	TRBD1	TGTGCCAGTACCATCGGGACAGCTAACTATGGCTACACCTTC	CASTIGTANYGYTF
TRBV7-8	TRBJ1-4	-	-	TGTGCCAGCAGCTTAGGTCCTGACTCTAATGAAAAACTGTTTTTT	CASSLGPDSNEKLFF
TRBV11-2	TRBJ1-6	-	TRBD1	TGTGCCAGCAGCCGCACGAGGGGGACAGGGGGTTCACCCCTCCACTTT	CASSRTRGTGGSPLHF
TRBV15	TRBJ1-5	once	-	TGTGCCACCAGGGTGGACAGAAGCAATCAGCCCCAGCATTTT	CATRVDRSNQPQHF
TRBV2	TRBJ1-1	-	-	TGTGCCAGCAGTGAGGAGGGAGGAACTGAAGCTTTCTTT	CASSEEGGTEAFF
TRBV7-6	TRBJ1-1	-	TRBD1	TGTGCCAGCAGCTCTCGGGACAGGGCCCCCACTGAAGCTTTCTTT	CASSSRDRAPTEAFF
TRBV4-3	TRBJ2-7	once	TRBD2	TGCGCCAGCAGCCAAGAATGGCGGGAGGGCTGGGCCGAGCAGTACTTC	CASSQEWREGWAEQYF
TRBV6-5	TRBJ1-2	-	-	TGTGCCAGCAGTTACCGTGACAGCAACTATGGCTACACCTTC	CASSYRDSNYGYTF
TRBV30	TRBJ1-1	-	-	TGTGCCTGGAGTGTGAGACAAGTGAACACTGAAGCTTTCTTT	CAWSVRQVNTEAFF
TRBV5-1	TRBJ2-7	-	TRBD2	TGCGCCAGCAGCTTGGCCGGGGGGGCTTCCTACGAGCAGTACTTC	CASSLAGGASYEQYF
TRBV10-1	TRBJ2-7	few	-	TGCGCCAGCAGTGACAGCTCCTACGAGCAGTACTTC	CASSDSSYEQYF
TRBV27	TRBJ1-5	once	-	TGTGCCAGCAGCGGGGGTCGGGGTCAGCCCCAGCATTTT	CASSGGRGQPQHF
TRBV27	TRBJ1-5	-	-	TGTGCCAGCCATGTGGGATTTAGCAATCAGCCCCAGCATTTT	CASHVGFSNQPQHF
TRBV6-5	TRBJ1-4	-	-	TGTGCCAGCAGTTACTCGGGAGGGCGTAATGAAAAACTGTTTTTT	CASSYSGGRNEKLFF
TRBV11-1	TRBJ2-7	once	TRBD1	TGTGCCAGCAGCTCTGGACAGGGGGCTTATTTCGAGCAGTACTTC	CASSSGQGAYFEQYF
TRBV7-2	TRBJ1-1	-	-	TGTGCCAGCAGCTTAGCAGGGCCTGAAGCTTTCTTT	CASSLAGPEAFF